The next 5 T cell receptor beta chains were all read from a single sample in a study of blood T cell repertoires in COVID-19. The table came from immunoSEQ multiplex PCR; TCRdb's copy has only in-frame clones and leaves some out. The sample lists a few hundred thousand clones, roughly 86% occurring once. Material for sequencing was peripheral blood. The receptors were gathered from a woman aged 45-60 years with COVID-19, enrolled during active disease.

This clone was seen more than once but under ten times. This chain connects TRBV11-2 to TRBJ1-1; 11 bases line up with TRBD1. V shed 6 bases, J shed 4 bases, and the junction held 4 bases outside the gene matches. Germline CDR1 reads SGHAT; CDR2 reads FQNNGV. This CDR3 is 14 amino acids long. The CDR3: CASSLGQGGTEAFF. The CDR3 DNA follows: TGTGCCAGCAGTTTGGGACAGGGGGGCACTGAAGCTTTCTTT.

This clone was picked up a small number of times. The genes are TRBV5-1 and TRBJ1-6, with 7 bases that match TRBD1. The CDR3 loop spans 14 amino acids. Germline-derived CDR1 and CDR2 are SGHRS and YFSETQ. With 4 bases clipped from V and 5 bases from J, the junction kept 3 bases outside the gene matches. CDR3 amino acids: CASSRQGDNSPLHF. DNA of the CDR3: TGCGCCAGCAGCAGGCAGGGGGATAATTCACCCCTCCACTTT.

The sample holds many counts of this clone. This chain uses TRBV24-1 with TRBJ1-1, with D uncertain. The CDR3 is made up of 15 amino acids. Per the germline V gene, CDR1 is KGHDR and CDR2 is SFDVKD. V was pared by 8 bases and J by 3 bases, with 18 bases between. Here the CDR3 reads CATMGSSHRDTEAFF. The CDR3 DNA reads TGTGCCACCATGGGCAGTTCACACCGTGACACTGAAGCTTTCTTT.

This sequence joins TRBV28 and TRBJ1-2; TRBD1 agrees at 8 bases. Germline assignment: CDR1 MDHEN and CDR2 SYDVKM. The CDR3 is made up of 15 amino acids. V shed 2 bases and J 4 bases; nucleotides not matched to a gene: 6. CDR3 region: CASSLTAQGGYGYTF. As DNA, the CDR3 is TGTGCCAGCAGTTTAACGGCACAGGGGGGCTATGGCTACACCTTC.

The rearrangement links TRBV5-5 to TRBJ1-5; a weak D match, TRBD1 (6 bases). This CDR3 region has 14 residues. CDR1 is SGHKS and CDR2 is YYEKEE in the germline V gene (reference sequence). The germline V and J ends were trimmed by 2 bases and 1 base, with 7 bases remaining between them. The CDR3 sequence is CASSLTGSNQPQHF. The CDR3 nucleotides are TGTGCCAGCAGCTTAACAGGGAGCAATCAGCCCCAGCATTTT.